This T cell receptor (beta chain) was recovered during a study of response to subunit inactivated influenza vaccine. MiXCR was run by TCRdb on the RT-PCR reads, yielding one entry per CDR3 protein. Counted here are 550,000 to 800,000 distinct CDR3 sequences, about 15% occurring once; the ten biggest clones make up 5.5% to 7%. Germline lookup yields CDR1 SGHDT and CDR2 YYEEEE. The CDR3 contains 18 residues. V shed 3 bases and J 6 bases; nucleotides not matched to a gene: 17. Findings and limits, study-wide: Authors suggested each seasonal flu vaccination may recruit only limited numbers of new T cells.

In its sample, this clonotype was seen many times. The antigen is unknown. The sequenced sample was PBMCs from blood, obtained 14 to 15 days before vaccination. The V call is TRBV5-6, the J call TRBJ2-3; TRBD1 matches 9 bases. The receptor was isolated from a man in his fifties or sixties who received an inactivated influenza vaccine. The CDR3 region has the DNA TGTGCCAGCAGCTCTCCGGACAGGGGTCGGTATACCTTGGATACGCAGTATTTT. It codes for CASSSPDRGRYTLDTQYF.